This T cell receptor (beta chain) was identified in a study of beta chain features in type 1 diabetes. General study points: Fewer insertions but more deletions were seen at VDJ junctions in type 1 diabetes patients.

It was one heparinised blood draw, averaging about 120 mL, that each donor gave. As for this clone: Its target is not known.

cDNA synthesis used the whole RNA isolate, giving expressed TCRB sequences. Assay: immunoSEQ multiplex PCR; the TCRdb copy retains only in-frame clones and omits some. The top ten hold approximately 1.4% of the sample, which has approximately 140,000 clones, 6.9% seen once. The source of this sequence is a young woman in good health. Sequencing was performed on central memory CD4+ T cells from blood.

CDR3 DNA: TGTGCCAGCTGCTTAGTTCTAGGGACAGCCTACGAGCAGTACTTC. Translated, it gives CASCLVLGTAYEQYF. V usage is TRBV2 and J usage is TRBJ2-7; 7 nucleotides agree with TRBD1. The CDR3 runs to 15 residues. CDR1 and CDR2 from the germline V gene are SNHLY and FYNNEI. V shed 8 bases, J shed 2 bases, and the junction held 12 bases outside the gene matches.